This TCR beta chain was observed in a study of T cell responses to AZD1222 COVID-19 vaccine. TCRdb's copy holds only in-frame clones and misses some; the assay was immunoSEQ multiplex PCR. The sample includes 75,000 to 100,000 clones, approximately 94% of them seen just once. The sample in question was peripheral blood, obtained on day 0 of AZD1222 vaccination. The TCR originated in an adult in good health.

DNA of the CDR3: TGTGCCAGCAGCCGGGACCGAGGAGCTAACTATGGCTACACCTTC. Amino acid sequence: CASSRDRGANYGYTF. The chain has TRBV7-2 and TRBJ1-2; tentative D call: TRBD1 (5 bases). V was cut by 5 bases and J by 0 bases, with 13 bases left in between. Looked up from germline, CDR1 is SGHTA and CDR2 is FQGNSA. This CDR3 contains 15 residues.